A few counts support the clone carrying this TCR beta chain. Its target is unknown. This entry comes from a study of human T cells and chemical hapten exposure. Findings and limits, study-wide: The study found expanded TCRs formed significantly more large CDR3 similarity clusters than controls.

TCRdb analysed the RACE reads with MiXCR anew, one entry per CDR3 protein. The table lists 75,000 to 95,000 distinct CDR3 sequences, about 11% of them singletons. Indicated time point: patch test 2, 6 weeks after DPC sensitization. The treatment denotes: therapeutic diphenylcyclopropenone sensitization with weekly scalp DPC. This CDR3 comprises 11 residues. Looked up from germline, CDR1 is MNHNS and CDR2 is SASEGT. The V end was cut by 1 base, the J end by 9 bases, with 4 bases between. This clonotype originated in a man aged 35 to 55 with alopecia areata. Some clones in this sample may be carry-over from other donors' samples. The V gene is TRBV6-1, the J gene TRBJ1-5; no firm D call. The sequences come from whole blood, collected in connection with sensitization to the hapten diphenylcyclopropenone (DPC). CDR3 sequence reads: CASSEVGPQHF. For the CDR3, the DNA is TGTGCCAGCAGTGAAGTGGGGCCCCAGCATTTT.